This entry concerns a single TCR beta chain. Its antigen remains unknown. From the germline J gene comes the end of the CDR3, since the read stops 3 residues before it. The data stem from a study of T cells in women clearing cervical HPV infection. Study information: Controls' single incident HPV16 infection cleared within 12 months without precancer. Study-level points and caveats: CIN3+ cases had significantly higher TCR richness than controls; evenness did not differ. Combining TCR richness with V gene abundances gave approximately 0.8 AUC. Controls had more TRBV6-7 (approximately 0.15%) than cases (0.11%).

Using immunoSEQ multiplex PCR, the repertoire was profiled, and TCRdb retains in-frame clones only, with some absent. This repertoire comprises about 37,000 clones; its ten largest clones make up roughly 1.6%. Germline V gene data show CDR1 as SGHVS and CDR2 as FQNEAQ. The CDR3 length is 15 residues. V was pared by 2 bases and J by 1 base, with 9 bases between. V and J are TRBV7-8 and TRBJ2-1; perhaps TRBD1 as D (7 bases). The TCR sequence derives from a woman aged 18-70 years with a cervical HPV16 infection that either progressed to CIN3+ or cleared (not recorded which). Sequencing input: blood buffy coat. The part of the CDR3 DNA that was read is TGTGCCAGCAGCTTATCAGGGGGGTCCTACAATGAG. This sequence encodes CASSLSGGSYNE. The CDR3 in full is CASSLSGGSYNEQFF.